These 14 T cell receptor beta chains were all obtained from the same sample, sequenced in a study of radiation and T cells in renal cell carcinoma. Time point reported: blood 4 weeks post-SBRT, at nephrectomy. The treatment is: 15 Gy SBRT to primary tumor, nephrectomy 4 weeks later. Assay used: immunoSEQ multiplex PCR; TCRdb lists only in-frame clones, some missing. Among roughly 58,000 clones listed, 65% to 80% were seen once. This specimen consisted of blood, obtained from a patient whose treatment included radiotherapy and nephrectomy. Source of these receptors: a man in his fifties or sixties with renal cell carcinoma.

The chain couples TRBV10-3 to TRBJ2-3; 9 bases match TRBD2. J lost 0 bases, V lost 7 bases, and 8 bases had no gene match. Germline lookup yields CDR1 ENHRY and CDR2 SYGVKD. There are 16 residues in the CDR3. The CDR3 coding sequence is TGTGCCATCATGTCTAGCGGGGCATCTAGCACAGATACGCAGTATTTT. Translation gives CAIMSSGASSTDTQYF.

This CDR3 reads CASSESEQETQYF. In nucleotides, the CDR3 is TGCGCCAGCAGTGAGTCGGAGCAAGAGACCCAGTACTTC. J is TRBJ2-5 and V is TRBV10-1; D remains unclear. Germline CDR1 and CDR2: WNHNN and SYGVQD (reference sequence). V was shortened by 0 bases and J by 2 bases, with 4 bases between the two germline ends. The CDR3 totals 13 residues.

The J gene is TRBJ2-1, the V gene TRBV7-9, with unresolved D. Trimming took 6 bases from V and 6 from J, leaving 15 bases between them. The CDR3 length is 14 residues. Germline CDR1 reads SEHNR; CDR2 reads FQNEAQ (reference sequence). The CDR3 sequence is CASSSHDLFNEQFF. CDR3 bases: TGTGCCAGCAGTAGTCATGACCTCTTCAATGAGCAGTTCTTC.

The V gene is TRBV18, the J gene TRBJ2-7; 8 bases line up with TRBD1. The V and J ends lost 4 bases and 5 bases, in that order; junction bases with no gene match: 7. The CDR3 covers 14 residues. The germline V gene has CDR1 KGHSH and CDR2 LQKENI. The CDR3 is CASSQDRDANEQYF. In DNA, the CDR3 is TGTGCCAGCTCACAGGACAGGGATGCCAACGAGCAGTACTTC.

This chain uses TRBV6-1 with TRBJ1-1; a weak D match, TRBD1 (6 bases). Deletions cut 4 bases from V and 4 bases from J, with 13 bases between. Germline CDR1 reads MNHNS; CDR2 reads SASEGT. There are 14 residues in the CDR3. CDR3 residues: CASSATGGGTEAFF. CDR3 nucleotide sequence: TGTGCCAGCAGTGCGACAGGAGGTGGCACTGAAGCTTTCTTT.

This clone was seen only a few times. The chain links TRBV18 to TRBJ1-6, with a weak D call TRBD1 (6 bases). With 1 base removed from V and 8 bases from J, the gap between germline ends came to 15 bases. CDR1 is KGHSH and CDR2 is LQKENI in the germline V gene. The CDR3 length is 16 residues. In nucleotides, the CDR3 is TGTGCCAGCTCACCACGACAGGCAGACGAGGATTCACCCCTCCACTTT. It is translated as CASSPRQADEDSPLHF. Supplemented by reference TRBV18 and TRBJ1-6, the full variable domain reads NAGVMQNPRHLVRRRGQEARLRCSPMKGHSHVYWYRQLPEEGLKFMVYLQKENIIDESGMPKERFSAEFPKEGPSILRIQQVVRGDSAAYFCASSPRQADEDSPLHFGNGTRLTVT.

This sequence joins TRBV9 and TRBJ2-3, with D uncertain. This CDR3 comprises 14 residues. V gave up 0 bases and J gave up 6 bases, with 11 bases separating them. CDR1 and CDR2 (germline): SGDLS, YYNGEE. CDR3 in amino acids: CASSVGGSMDTQYF. As DNA, the CDR3 is TGTGCCAGCAGCGTAGGGGGAAGCATGGATACGCAGTATTTT. Based on the CDR3 plus reference TRBV9 and TRBJ2-3, the full variable domain is DSGVTQTPKHLITATGQRVTLRCSPRSGDLSVYWYQQSLDQGLQFLIQYYNGEERAKGNILERFSAQQFPDLHSELNLSSLELGDSALYFCASSVGGSMDTQYFGPGTRLTVL.

This chain links TRBV5-1 with TRBJ1-4; D not resolved. This CDR3 spans 14 amino acids. Germline loops: CDR1 SGHRS, CDR2 YFSETQ. V was trimmed by 2 bases and J by 6 bases, leaving 11 bases between them. The CDR3 reads CASSFGRGDEKLFF. The CDR3 region has the DNA TGCGCCAGCAGCTTTGGAAGAGGAGATGAAAAACTGTTTTTT.

The chain carries TRBV6-5 and TRBJ1-2, with no clear D. This CDR3 contains 13 residues. V was trimmed by 0 bases and J by 4 bases, leaving 6 bases between them. CDR1 is MNHEY and CDR2 is SVGAGI in the germline V gene. Here the CDR3 reads CASSYSGSYGYTF. The CDR3 bases are TGTGCCAGCAGTTACTCGGGTTCCTATGGCTACACCTTC.

The chain employs TRBV15 and TRBJ2-5; D gene uncertain. Germline-derived CDR1 and CDR2 are LNHNV and YYDKDF (reference sequence). The V end was cut by 0 bases, the J end by 5 bases, with 10 bases between. The CDR3 loop spans 14 amino acids. The CDR3 region is CATSRDTAAETQYF. CDR3 DNA: TGTGCCACCAGCAGAGATACGGCGGCTGAGACCCAGTACTTC.

The CDR3 loop reads CASSEWGGGTYNEQFF. The CDR3 DNA reads as TGTGCCAGCAGTGAATGGGGAGGGGGGACCTACAATGAGCAGTTCTTC. The rearrangement joins TRBV25-1 to TRBJ2-1; TRBD2 is a possible D gene (7 bases). This CDR3 is 16 amino acids long. Germline-derived CDR1 and CDR2 are MGHDK and SYGVNS. The germline V and J ends were trimmed by 1 base and 2 bases, with 12 bases remaining between them.

CDR3 bases: TGCGCCAGCAGCCACGACACCGGGGAGCTGTTTTTT. Amino acids: CASSHDTGELFF. This chain joins TRBV5-1 and TRBJ2-2; D remains unclear. The CDR3 runs 12 residues. V dropped 4 bases and J dropped 3 bases, with 4 bases sitting between them. Germline V CDR1 and CDR2: SGHRS, YFSETQ. Looking up the rest from reference TRBV5-1 and TRBJ2-2 gives the full variable domain: KAGVTQTPRYLIKTRGQQVTLSCSPISGHRSVSWYQQTPGQGLQFLFEYFSETQRNKGNFPGRFSGRQFSNSRSEMNVSTLELGDSALYLCASSHDTGELFFGEGSRLTVL.

The chain links TRBV7-8 to TRBJ2-1, with TRBD2 matching over 9 bases. Trimming took 3 bases from V and 6 from J; bases not matched to a gene: 6. In germline, CDR1 is SGHVS, CDR2 FQNEAQ. This CDR3 spans 15 amino acids. The CDR3 DNA reads as TGTGCCAGCAGCTTTGCGGGAGGGCCTCGCAATGAGCAGTTCTTC. It encodes CASSFAGGPRNEQFF.

Here the CDR3 reads CASSKEGLAYDTQYF. CDR3 DNA sequence: TGTGCCAGTAGTAAGGAGGGACTAGCGTACGATACGCAGTATTTT. The V and J genes are TRBV19 and TRBJ2-3, with 10 bases aligning to TRBD2. There are 15 residues in the CDR3. Germline CDR1 and CDR2: LNHDA and SQIVND (reference sequence). The V gene end was trimmed by 4 bases and the J gene end by 6 bases; junction bases not matched to a gene: 7. Supplemented by reference TRBV19 and TRBJ2-3, the full variable domain reads DGGITQSPKYLFRKEGQNVTLSCEQNLNHDAMYWYRQDPGQGLRLIYYSQIVNDFQKGDIAEGYSVSREKKESFPLTVTSAQKNPTAFYLCASSKEGLAYDTQYFGPGTRLTVL.